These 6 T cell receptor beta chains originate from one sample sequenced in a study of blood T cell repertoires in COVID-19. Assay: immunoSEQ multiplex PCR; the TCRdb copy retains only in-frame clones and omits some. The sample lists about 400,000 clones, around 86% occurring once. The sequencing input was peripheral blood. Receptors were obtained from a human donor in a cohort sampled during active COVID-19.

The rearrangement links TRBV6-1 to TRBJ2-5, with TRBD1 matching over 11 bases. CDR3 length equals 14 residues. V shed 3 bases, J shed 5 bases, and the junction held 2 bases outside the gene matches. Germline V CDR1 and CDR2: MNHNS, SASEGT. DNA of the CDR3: TGTGCCAGCAGTGAGGACAGGGGGCTGGAGACCCAGTACTTC. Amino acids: CASSEDRGLETQYF.

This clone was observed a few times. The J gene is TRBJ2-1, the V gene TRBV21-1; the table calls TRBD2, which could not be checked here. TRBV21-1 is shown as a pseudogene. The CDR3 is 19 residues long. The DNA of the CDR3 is TGTGCCAGCAGGAAACACGGATCTAGGGCGGGAGGGCAAGGGAATGAGCAGTTCTTC. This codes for CASRKHGSRAGGQGNEQFF.

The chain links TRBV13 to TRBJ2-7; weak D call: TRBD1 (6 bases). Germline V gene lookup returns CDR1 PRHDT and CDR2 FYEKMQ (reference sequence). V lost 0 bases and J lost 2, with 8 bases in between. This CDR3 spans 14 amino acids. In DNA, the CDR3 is TGTGCCAGCAGCTTAGGGGACAGCACCTACGAGCAGTACTTC. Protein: CASSLGDSTYEQYF.

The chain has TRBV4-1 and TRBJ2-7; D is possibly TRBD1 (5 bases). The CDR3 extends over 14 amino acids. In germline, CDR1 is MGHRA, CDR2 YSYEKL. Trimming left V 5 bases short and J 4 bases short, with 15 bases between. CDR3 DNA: TGCGCCAGCAGCGTACAGGCGGTAGGTTACGAGCAGTACTTC. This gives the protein CASSVQAVGYEQYF.

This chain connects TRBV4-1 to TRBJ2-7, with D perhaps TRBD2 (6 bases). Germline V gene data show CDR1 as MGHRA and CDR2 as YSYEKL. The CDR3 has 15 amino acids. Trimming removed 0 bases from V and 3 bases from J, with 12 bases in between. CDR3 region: CASSQDALAGYEQYF. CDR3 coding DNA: TGCGCCAGCAGCCAAGATGCACTAGCAGGCTACGAGCAGTACTTC.

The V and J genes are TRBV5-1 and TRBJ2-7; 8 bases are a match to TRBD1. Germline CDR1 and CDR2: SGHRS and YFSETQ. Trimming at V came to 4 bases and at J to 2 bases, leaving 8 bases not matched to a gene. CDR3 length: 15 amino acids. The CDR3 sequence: CASSQSGGAAYEQYF. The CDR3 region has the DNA TGCGCCAGCAGCCAATCAGGGGGCGCGGCCTACGAGCAGTACTTC.